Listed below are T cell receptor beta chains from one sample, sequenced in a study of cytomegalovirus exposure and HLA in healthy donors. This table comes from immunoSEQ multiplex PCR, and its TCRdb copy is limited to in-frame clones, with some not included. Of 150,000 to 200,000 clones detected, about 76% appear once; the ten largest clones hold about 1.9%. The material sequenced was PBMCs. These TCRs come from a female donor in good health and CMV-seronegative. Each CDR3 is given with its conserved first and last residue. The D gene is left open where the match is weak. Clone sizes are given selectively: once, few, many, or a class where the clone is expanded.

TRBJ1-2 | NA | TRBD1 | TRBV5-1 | CASSSTGVGYGYTF | TGCGCCAGCAGCTCGACAGGGGTGGGCTATGGCTACACCTTC
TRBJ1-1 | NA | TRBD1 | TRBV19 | CASSVTGGSNTEAFF | TGTGCCAGTAGTGTCACAGGGGGCTCGAACACTGAAGCTTTCTTT
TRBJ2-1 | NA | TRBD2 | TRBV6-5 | CASSSRSGTRDEQFF | TGTGCCAGCAGTTCCCGAAGCGGGACGCGCGATGAGCAGTTCTTC
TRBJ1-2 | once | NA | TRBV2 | CASSEGQNYGYTF | TGTGCCAGCAGTGAAGGCCAGAACTATGGCTACACCTTC
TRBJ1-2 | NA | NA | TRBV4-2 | CASSQDGRAYGYTF | TGTGCCAGCAGCCAAGATGGCAGGGCCTATGGCTACACCTTC
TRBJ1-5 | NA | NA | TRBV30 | CAWSVRGTTNQPQHF | TGTGCCTGGAGTGTAAGAGGCACGACCAATCAGCCCCAGCATTTT
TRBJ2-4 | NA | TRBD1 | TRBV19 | CASSDSGTGKNIQYF | TGTGCCAGTAGTGACTCCGGGACAGGGAAAAACATTCAGTACTTC
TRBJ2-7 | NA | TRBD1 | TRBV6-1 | CASNLEGQGTYEQYF | TGTGCCAGCAATCTGGAGGGACAGGGGACCTACGAGCAGTACTTC
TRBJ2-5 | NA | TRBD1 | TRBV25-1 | CASSPFADRGQETQYF | TGTGCCAGCAGTCCATTCGCCGACAGGGGACAAGAGACCCAGTACTTC
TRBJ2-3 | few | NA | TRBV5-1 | CASSLDFSPGADTQYF | TGCGCCAGCAGCTTGGACTTCTCCCCGGGGGCAGATACGCAGTATTTT
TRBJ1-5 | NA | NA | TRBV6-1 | CASSERQYSANQPQHF | TGTGCCAGCAGTGAACGACAGTACTCGGCCAATCAGCCCCAGCATTTT
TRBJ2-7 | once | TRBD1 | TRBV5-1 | CASSLGGTAAYEQYF | TGCGCCAGCAGCTTGGGGGGGACAGCCGCTTACGAGCAGTACTTC
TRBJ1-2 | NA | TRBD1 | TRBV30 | CAHSRGQGSGYTF | TGTGCCCACTCGAGGGGACAGGGGAGTGGCTACACCTTC
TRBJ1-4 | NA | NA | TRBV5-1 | CASSPLTGEKLFF | TGCGCCAGCAGCCCCCTAACAGGGGAAAAACTGTTTTTT
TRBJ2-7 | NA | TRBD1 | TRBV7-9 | CASSRLDRSYEQYF | TGTGCCAGCAGCCGGTTGGACAGGTCCTACGAGCAGTACTTC
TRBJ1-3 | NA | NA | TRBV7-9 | CASSLAGGTGNTIYF | TGTGCCAGCAGCTTAGCGGGGGGGACTGGAAACACCATATATTTT
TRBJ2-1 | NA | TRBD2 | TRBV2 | CASSASLGGAHNEQFF | TGTGCCAGCAGCGCAAGTCTCGGGGGGGCCCACAATGAGCAGTTCTTC
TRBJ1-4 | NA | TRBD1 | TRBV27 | CASSPYRGQGVFF | TGTGCCAGCAGTCCTTACAGGGGGCAGGGAGTGTTTTTT
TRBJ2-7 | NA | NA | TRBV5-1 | CASSLGQQGYEQYF | TGCGCCAGCAGCTTGGGACAGCAGGGCTACGAGCAGTACTTC
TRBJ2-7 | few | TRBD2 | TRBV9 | CASSVEASGGLSSYEQYF | TGTGCCAGCAGCGTAGAGGCTAGCGGGGGGCTCAGCTCCTACGAGCAGTACTTC
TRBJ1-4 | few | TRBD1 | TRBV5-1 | CASSPGGAGEKLFF | TGCGCCAGCAGCCCAGGGGGCGCGGGGGAAAAACTGTTTTTT
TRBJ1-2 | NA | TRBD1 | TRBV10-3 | CAISESGDRGYGYTF | TGTGCCATCAGTGAGTCGGGGGACAGGGGCTACGGCTACACCTTC
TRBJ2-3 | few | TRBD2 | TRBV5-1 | CASAGGLATDTQYF | TGCGCCAGCGCCGGGGGACTAGCGACAGATACGCAGTATTTT
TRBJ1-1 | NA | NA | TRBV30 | CAWSVSSNRKKSEAFF | TGTGCCTGGAGTGTAAGTTCGAACAGAAAAAAGTCTGAAGCTTTCTTT
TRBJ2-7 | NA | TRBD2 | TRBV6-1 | CASIWSGGAHEQYF | TGTGCCAGCATCTGGAGCGGGGGGGCTCACGAGCAGTACTTC